A selection of T cell receptor beta chains follows, all from one sample in a study of memory CD4+ T cells and cytomegalovirus serostatus. Assay: immunoSEQ multiplex PCR; the TCRdb copy retains only in-frame clones and omits some. The repertoire includes just under 95,000 clones, 80% of them detected once, and approximately 4% sits in the top ten. The source material was memory CD4+ T cells from blood. Receptors originate from an adult in good health and CMV-seropositive. The CDR3 runs from the conserved cysteine through the conserved F or W. A D gene is named only where the DNA matches it firmly. Clone size is stated in some rows and not others, as once, few, many or a class when expanded.

size: NA; J: TRBJ2-7; D: TRBD1; V: TRBV5-1; CDR3: CASSQDREYYEQYF; DNA: TGCGCCAGCAGCCAGGACAGGGAATACTACGAGCAGTACTTC
size: NA; J: TRBJ1-5; D: NA; V: TRBV7-9; CDR3: CASSSQGGGGSNQPQHF; DNA: TGTGCCAGCAGCTCCCAGGGTGGGGGCGGTAGCAATCAGCCCCAGCATTTT
size: NA; J: TRBJ2-5; D: NA; V: TRBV7-3; CDR3: CASSLGGQETQYF; DNA: TGTGCCAGCAGCTTAGGGGGACAAGAGACCCAGTACTTC
size: few; J: TRBJ1-2; D: TRBD1; V: TRBV5-1; CDR3: CASSQQGALDGYTF; DNA: TGCGCCAGCAGCCAACAGGGGGCCTTGGATGGCTACACCTTC
size: NA; J: TRBJ2-5; D: NA; V: TRBV7-9; CDR3: CASSPTATQETQYF; DNA: TGTGCCAGCAGCCCGACAGCTACCCAAGAGACCCAGTACTTC
size: once; J: TRBJ1-4; D: TRBD1; V: TRBV4-3; CDR3: CASSQDRGQGDEKLFF; DNA: TGCGCCAGCAGCCAAGACCGGGGACAGGGGGATGAAAAACTGTTTTTT
size: NA; J: TRBJ2-1; D: TRBD2; V: TRBV19; CDR3: CASSFRGAGDEQFF; DNA: TGTGCCAGTAGTTTTAGAGGGGCGGGGGATGAGCAGTTCTTC
size: NA; J: TRBJ1-1; D: TRBD1; V: TRBV15; CDR3: CATSTGQGEGTEAFF; DNA: TGTGCCACCAGCACAGGACAGGGCGAGGGCACTGAAGCTTTCTTT
size: once; J: TRBJ1-5; D: NA; V: TRBV5-8; CDR3: CASSLYQGRSNQPQHF; DNA: TGTGCCAGCAGCTTGTATCAGGGCCGTAGCAATCAGCCCCAGCATTTT
size: NA; J: TRBJ2-3; D: TRBD2; V: TRBV7-3; CDR3: CASSLGLAGGDTQYF; DNA: TGTGCCAGCAGCTTAGGTCTAGCGGGAGGGGATACGCAGTATTTT
size: NA; J: TRBJ1-4; D: TRBD1; V: TRBV7-9; CDR3: CASSLGADRGEKLFF; DNA: TGTGCCAGCAGCTTAGGCGCGGACAGGGGCGAAAAACTGTTTTTT
size: NA; J: TRBJ2-7; D: NA; V: TRBV7-9; CDR3: CASTLGGSSYEQYF; DNA: TGTGCCAGCACCCTAGGCGGCAGCTCCTACGAGCAGTACTTC
size: NA; J: TRBJ1-4; D: NA; V: TRBV28; CDR3: CASSTGGGEEKLFF; DNA: TGTGCCAGCAGTACCGGTGGGGGTGAGGAAAAACTGTTTTTT
size: few; J: TRBJ2-2; D: NA; V: TRBV28; CDR3: CASSLDRANTGELFF; DNA: TGTGCCAGCAGTTTGGACAGAGCGAACACCGGGGAGCTGTTTTTT
size: NA; J: TRBJ1-5; D: NA; V: TRBV14; CDR3: CASSRNRVNQPQHF; DNA: TGTGCCAGCAGCCGAAACAGGGTCAATCAGCCCCAGCATTTT
size: once; J: TRBJ2-1; D: TRBD2; V: TRBV4-2; CDR3: CASSHSSGKYNEQFF; DNA: TGTGCCAGCAGCCATTCGAGCGGGAAGTACAATGAGCAGTTCTTC
size: NA; J: TRBJ2-7; D: NA; V: TRBV27; CDR3: CASSLWGIANSYEQYF; DNA: TGTGCCAGCAGTTTATGGGGGATCGCGAACTCCTACGAGCAGTACTTC
size: NA; J: TRBJ1-4; D: NA; V: TRBV5-1; CDR3: CASSRIGSTNEKLFF; DNA: TGCGCCAGCAGCCGCATCGGATCGACTAATGAAAAACTGTTTTTT